This entry concerns a single TCR beta chain. No cognate antigen has been identified for it. One base away there is no much larger clone; base qualities are not given. The source of the sample is a study of blood T cell repertoires in COVID-19 (dated by TCRdb to about 2020). The study in broad terms: Collaborator samples came from the United States, Italy and Spain and covered acute and convalescent phases of COVID-19. The material from the prospective study consisted of cDNA or gDNA derived from T cells, B-cell-depleted T cells, or PBMCs. The dataset comprised deeply sampled blood TCRbeta repertoires from subjects exposed to, actively infected with, or recovered from COVID-19. The repertoires were released in a freely available public database meant as a resource for research on the immune response to SARS-CoV-2. The samples were drawn from the first 160 participants of the ongoing ImmuneRACE study and from 1,200 or so subjects provided by 6 global collaborators. A de-identified subject ID, COVID-19 status, age in years and sex were almost always included in the sample metadata. Where available, HLA class I and class II types were obtained from metadata supplied by the sample provider rather than from assay-based typing.

The collaborating institutions used their own protocols to collect whole blood in K2EDTA tubes. For TCRbeta analysis, collaborators shipped samples in one of three forms: frozen whole blood, isolated PBMCs, or DNA extracted from either of those sample types. The V end loses 0 bases and the J end loses 8 bases, and a stretch of 10 bases separates them. The CDR3, from cysteine to phenylalanine, totals 13 residues. Only the CDR3 DNA is retained, 39 bases long and in frame from the first base. As encoded in the germline V gene (reference sequence), CDR1 is LNHDA while CDR2 is SQIVND. TCRbeta CDR3 regions were amplified from genomic DNA by means of the immunoSEQ Assay, a bias-controlled multiplex PCR. For the original study's pipeline: Within the assay, amplification of reference gene primers was used to estimate how many nucleated cells each sample contained. To quantify the absolute abundance of each unique TCRbeta CDR3 rearrangement, sequence reads were collapsed and filtered. For each sample, productive Simpson clonality was calculated as the square root of Simpson's diversity index across productive rearrangements. The clones in this table, taken by TCRdb from immuneACCESS, are in-frame only. Not every clone is retained; where verified, under half of the shortfall comes from an unresolved V gene, and the cause of the rest is unknown. Clone size and V and J calls were adopted from that table, with D and trimming inferred from the DNA. The table for this sample lists tens of thousands of clones; roughly nine tenths of them were counted only once. The top ten constitute about 28% of the sample.

The paper's findings and limits, for the study overall: The amount of clinical and demographic metadata varied by source and participant and was provided uncurated.

The sample was peripheral blood. Recombination linked TRBV19 to TRBJ1-2; the D gene cannot be resolved reliably. The origin of this receptor is a human donor in a cohort sampled during active COVID-19. The CDR3 protein sequence reads: CASSIDFRFGYTF. The DNA is as follows: TGTGCCAGTAGTATAGATTTCAGGTTCGGCTACACCTTC. The variable domain in full, with residues beyond the CDR3 obtained from the reference TRBV19 and TRBJ1-2 genes, is DGGITQSPKYLFRKEGQNVTLSCEQNLNHDAMYWYRQDPGQGLRLIYYSQIVNDFQKGDIAEGYSVSREKKESFPLTVTSAQKNPTAFYLCASSIDFRFGYTFGSGTRLTVV.